Following are 22 T cell receptor beta chains from one sample sequenced in a study of read filtering for tumor transcriptome and immune sequencing. This library used roughly 400 ng RNA and molecular barcoded adaptors spanning alpha/delta and beta/gamma chains. TCRdb passed the reads through MiXCR, listing each CDR3 protein once. The table records about 61,000 distinct CDR3 sequences, about 21% of them present only once. The sample was a population of CD138-negative cells sorted from bone marrow. These receptors originate from a donor older than 35 with multiple myeloma.

In its sample, this clonotype was seen many times. The chain uses TRBV5-1 and TRBJ2-1, with D possibly matching TRBD1 (5 bases). V was clipped by 3 bases and J by 1 base, with 23 bases between them. CDR1 is SGHRS and CDR2 is YFSETQ in the germline V gene. CDR3 length equals 19 residues. CDR3 bases: TGCGCCAGCAGCTCCGCTGCCTCTCAGGGAAAATTATCCTACAATGAGCAGTTCTTC. Its protein is CASSSAASQGKLSYNEQFF. The full variable domain, with the rest looked up from reference TRBV5-1 and TRBJ2-1, is KAGVTQTPRYLIKTRGQQVTLSCSPISGHRSVSWYQQTPGQGLQFLFEYFSETQRNKGNFPGRFSGRQFSNSRSEMNVSTLELGDSALYLCASSSAASQGKLSYNEQFFGPGTRLTVL.

This clonotype was seen repeatedly, ten times or more. The J gene is TRBJ1-5, the V gene TRBV29-1; D may be TRBD1 (6 bases). The CDR3 consists of 13 residues. From germline, CDR1 is SQVTM and CDR2 ANQGSEA. Trimming removed 6 bases at V and 4 bases at J, with 13 bases between. The CDR3 DNA reads as TGCAGCGTATTACAGGGATTAAATCAGCCCCAGCATTTT. This sequence encodes CSVLQGLNQPQHF.

In its sample, this clonotype was seen a few times. The chain uses TRBV6-5 and TRBJ2-3, with 10 nucleotides matching TRBD2. CDR3 length: 16 amino acids. Germline CDR1 reads MNHEY; CDR2 reads SVGAGI. V lost 2 bases to trimming and J lost 3 bases; unmatched junction nucleotides: 5. The CDR3 is CASSYPAGGRTDTQYF. The CDR3 nucleotides read TGTGCCAGCAGTTACCCAGCGGGGGGGCGGACAGATACGCAGTATTTT.

The chain recombines TRBV20-1 with TRBJ2-7; either TRBD1 or TRBD2 may fit D (6 bases each). Trimming shortened V by 5 bases and J by 5 bases, and 16 bases separated the two germline ends. This CDR3 has 13 amino acids. From germline, CDR1 is DFQATT and CDR2 SNEGSKA (reference sequence). The chain's CDR3 is CSAPTGAGNEQYF. The CDR3 DNA is TGCAGTGCTCCGACGGGGGCGGGTAACGAGCAGTACTTC.

Ten or more counts support this clonotype. The genes are TRBV6-5 and TRBJ2-5; D is unresolved. CDR1 is MNHEY, CDR2 SVGAGI, per germline. Trimming cost V 0 bases and J 2 bases, with 7 bases left between them. CDR3 length equals 14 residues. DNA of the CDR3: TGTGCCAGCAGTTACTCGAGGCTTCAAGAGACCCAGTACTTC. This codes for CASSYSRLQETQYF.

This clonotype has ten or more counts. The junction departs from germline at one end; a sequencing error may be responsible. The chain carries TRBV11-2 and TRBJ1-2; D might be TRBD1 (5 bases). The V gene's germline CDR1 is SGHAT and CDR2 FQNNGV. The CDR3 contains 11 residues. This CDR3 is CASSLDRAVIF. CDR3 nucleotides: TGTGCCAGCAGCTTAGACAGGGCCGTCATCTTC.

This clonotype came up many times. This chain connects TRBV28 to TRBJ2-3; the D is unclear. Germline CDR1 MDHEN, CDR2 SYDVKM. This CDR3 contains 15 residues. V dropped 2 bases and J dropped 3 bases, with 12 bases sitting between them. In DNA, the CDR3 is TGTGCCAGCAGTTTACAGCTAGGTGGAACAGATACGCAGTATTTT. Residues: CASSLQLGGTDTQYF.

This clonotype has ten or more counts. The V and J genes are TRBV6-2 or TRBV6-3 and TRBJ1-6; D is unresolved. There are 15 residues in the CDR3. V dropped 6 bases and J dropped 9 bases, with 18 bases sitting between them. Germline V gene sequence: CDR1 MNHEY, CDR2 SVGEGT. The DNA for the CDR3 is TGTGCCAGCAGCCCTTTCCGGGCCAGTGGTTCACCCCTCCACTTT. Its translation: CASSPFRASGSPLHF.

The table lists this clonotype with many counts. This chain connects TRBV6-5 to TRBJ2-5; 7 bases fit TRBD1. The CDR3 length is 14 residues. V was clipped by 6 bases and J by 1 base; unmatched bases: 5. Germline CDR1 reads MNHEY; CDR2 reads SVGAGI. This CDR3 is CASREDRVQETQYF. The CDR3 DNA is TGTGCCAGCAGGGAAGACAGGGTCCAAGAGACCCAGTACTTC.

In its sample, this clonotype was seen many times. The chain combines TRBV6-6 with TRBJ2-1; D is perhaps TRBD1 or TRBD2 (6 bases each). V shed 6 bases and J shed 5 bases, with 17 bases lying between them. The CDR3 spans 15 residues. The V gene's germline CDR1 is MNHNY and CDR2 SVGAGI (reference sequence). As DNA, the CDR3 is TGTGCCAGCAGGAGGAGGGGGACCCTTCACAATGAGCAGTTCTTC. The encoded protein is CASRRRGTLHNEQFF.

This chain links TRBV2 with TRBJ1-5; no reliable D call. Germline lookup yields CDR1 SNHLY and CDR2 FYNNEI. Trimming removed 6 bases at V and 6 bases at J, with 15 bases between. The CDR3 is made up of 14 amino acids. DNA for the CDR3: TGTGCCAGCAGCGGCCAAAGTAGCCGTCAGCCCCAGCATTTT. Protein sequence: CASSGQSSRQPQHF.

The rearrangement joins TRBV2 to TRBJ1-2; D is undetermined. Germline CDR1 is SNHLY and CDR2 is FYNNEI. V was clipped by 1 base and J by 2 bases, with 5 bases between them. The CDR3 extends over 13 amino acids. As DNA, the CDR3 is TGTGCCAGCAGTGAAGTTGGGAACTATGGCTACACCTTC. Translation: CASSEVGNYGYTF.

This clonotype was counted many times. The V and J genes are TRBV20-1 and TRBJ2-1, with TRBD2 as a possible D gene (6 bases). V lost 6 bases to trimming and J lost 12 bases, with 27 bases between them. This CDR3 comprises 15 residues. From germline, CDR1 is DFQATT and CDR2 SNEGSKA (reference sequence). CDR3 bases: TGCAGTGCCTGGGACCGACTAGTGGGAGTGCTTATGCAGTTCTTC. Protein product: CSAWDRLVGVLMQFF.

This clonotype has just a few counts. This may be a read error, as it is one base from a much larger clone. This chain connects TRBV6-2 or TRBV6-3 to TRBJ2-2; perhaps D is TRBD1 or TRBD2 (5 bases each). This CDR3 contains 13 residues. Germline lookup yields CDR1 MNHEY and CDR2 SVGEGT. The CDR3 DNA sequence: TGTGCCAGCAGTTATAGGGGCACCGGGGAGCTGCTTTTT. This gives the protein CASSYRGTGELLF.

This clonotype appeared a few times. The V call is TRBV6-5, the J call TRBJ1-4, with 7 positions matching TRBD1. The V gene's germline CDR1 is MNHEY and CDR2 SVGAGI. With V trimmed by 0 bases and J by 11 bases, 3 bases remained unmatched. The CDR3 loop spans 13 amino acids. The DNA for the CDR3 is TGTGCCAGCAGTTACTCGTCAGGGGGGAAACTGTTTTTT. Encoded protein: CASSYSSGGKLFF.

In regard to this clonotype: This could be a read error, since a much larger clone is one nucleotide away. This sequence joins TRBV28 and TRBJ2-7; weak D call: TRBD2 (5 bases). From germline, CDR1 is MDHEN and CDR2 SYDVKM. V lost 2 bases to trimming and J lost 6 bases, with 14 bases between them. The CDR3 is made up of 14 amino acids. The CDR3 sequence is CASSLLGAACEQYF. CDR3 nucleotide sequence: TGTGCCAGCAGTTTACTAGGAGCGGCCTGCGAGCAGTACTTC.

Worth noting for this clonotype: It is likely a read error: a sequence one base away is far more abundant. The CDR3 DNA sequence: TGTGCCAGCAGCCTAACTAGGACTAGCGTGCCGAACACCGGGGAGCTGTTTTTT. It encodes CASSLTRTSVPNTGELFF. J is TRBJ2-2 and V is TRBV7-3, with 9 positions matching TRBD2. The CDR3 sequence is 18 residues long. Germline loops: CDR1 SGHTA, CDR2 FQGTGA.

Remarks on this clonotype: Since a much larger clone is just one base distant, this may be a read error. This chain joins TRBV7-6 and TRBJ2-2; D possibly corresponds to TRBD2 (5 bases). Germline assignment: CDR1 SGHVS and CDR2 FNYEAQ. CDR3 length equals 14 residues. CDR3 nucleotides: TGTGCCAGCAGCTTAGGAGGGTTCGACGGGGAGCTGGTTTTT. Its protein is CASSLGGFDGELVF.

Worth noting for this clonotype: With a much larger clone just one base away, this may be a read error. The conserved phenylalanine or tryptophan normally closing the CDR3 is absent here, so this likely arose from a read error. The J gene is TRBJ1-1, the V gene TRBV18, with D hard to call. The CDR3 is made up of 12 amino acids. The V end lost 5 bases, the J end lost 3 bases, and 7 bases lay between the germline ends. CDR1 and CDR2 (germline): KGHSH, LQKENI. The DNA of the CDR3 is TGTGCCAGCTCAGGTCCGGACACTGAAGCTTTCCTT. Translation: CASSGPDTEAFL.

The table lists this clonotype with a few counts. The CDR3 loop is CASSHKGLAGGNEQYF. DNA of the CDR3: TGTGCCAGCAGCCACAAGGGACTAGCGGGAGGTAACGAGCAGTACTTC. This chain connects TRBV3-1 to TRBJ2-7; 15 bases line up with TRBD2. Germline trimming cut 3 bases from V and 5 bases from J; bases unmatched to any gene: 5. The CDR3 loop spans 16 amino acids. Germline CDR1 LGHDT, CDR2 YNNKEL (reference sequence).

The gene calls are TRBV27 and TRBJ2-4; TRBD1 agrees at 7 bases. The CDR3 runs to 15 residues. J gave up 3 bases and V 6 bases, and 8 bases lay outside the gene matches. In germline, CDR1 is MNHEY, CDR2 SMNVEV (reference sequence). The CDR3 protein is CASRGEGAYKNIQYF. For the CDR3, the DNA is TGTGCCAGCAGGGGTGAGGGGGCCTACAAAAACATTCAGTACTTC.

This clonotype came up once. A much larger clone lies a single base off, so this may be a read error. The gene calls are TRBV29-1 and TRBJ1-4; D is ambiguous. V dropped 1 base and J dropped 4 bases, with 7 bases sitting between them. This CDR3 region has 13 residues. Per germline, CDR1 SQVTM and CDR2 ANQGSEA. The CDR3 loop is CSVEASGNEKLFF. CDR3 DNA: TGCAGCGTTGAAGCCTCCGGTAATGAAAAACTGTTTTTT.